Each of the 20 T cell receptor beta chains below was sequenced from the same sample in a study of blood T cell repertoires in COVID-19. The table came from immunoSEQ multiplex PCR; TCRdb's copy has only in-frame clones and leaves some out. The sample shows about 94,000 clones, about 80% of them seen only once. Sequencing input: peripheral blood. These receptors originate from a man in his 60s with acute or convalescent COVID-19.

Here the CDR3 reads CASSEGFRQETQYF. CDR3 nucleotide sequence: TGTGCCAGCAGTGAAGGCTTCAGGCAAGAGACCCAGTACTTC. This chain links TRBV6-1 with TRBJ2-5, with unresolved D. Germline V gene sequence: CDR1 MNHNS, CDR2 SASEGT. This CDR3 region has 14 residues. V was cut by 1 base and J by 2 bases, with 8 bases left in between.

The CDR3 sequence is CASRPAGGNSYEQYF. The CDR3 bases are TGTGCCAGCAGACCCGCAGGGGGCAACTCCTACGAGCAGTACTTC. The rearrangement links TRBV3-1 (or the pseudogene TRBV3-2) to TRBJ2-7, with 8 bases that match TRBD1. The CDR3 sequence is 15 residues long. The V gene's germline CDR1 is LGHDT and CDR2 YNNKEL (reference sequence). With 6 bases clipped from V and 0 bases from J, the junction kept 7 bases outside the gene matches.

The chain recombines TRBV11-2 with TRBJ1-2; tentative D call: TRBD1 (5 bases). The germline V and J ends were trimmed by 5 bases and 3 bases, with 22 bases remaining between them. The CDR3 length is 17 residues. Germline V gene lookup returns CDR1 SGHAT and CDR2 FQNNGV. The CDR3 DNA is TGTGCCAGCAGCCTAGGGGCCCTTCGGAGGAGTGACTATGGCTACACCTTC. It specifies CASSLGALRRSDYGYTF.

The rearrangement links TRBV11-2 to TRBJ1-1, with 9 bases fitting TRBD1. The V segment lost 5 bases and the J segment 6 bases; nucleotides outside the gene matches: 10. The CDR3 runs to 15 residues. Germline loops: CDR1 SGHAT, CDR2 FQNNGV. DNA of the CDR3: TGTGCCAGCAGCGTACTTGGACAGGGGAAGTCTGAAGCTTTCTTT. Its protein product is CASSVLGQGKSEAFF.

The rearrangement joins TRBV7-2 to TRBJ1-1; D is unclear. CDR3 length equals 11 residues. Trimming removed 1 base at V and 11 bases at J, with 8 bases between. The germline gives CDR1 SGHTA, CDR2 FQGNSA. CDR3 in amino acids: CASSLETGAFF. For the CDR3, the DNA is TGTGCCAGCAGCTTAGAAACCGGGGCTTTCTTT.

J is TRBJ1-5 and V is TRBV19, with D perhaps matching TRBD1 (5 bases). Trimming pared 8 bases from V and 6 bases from J, leaving 14 bases between. Germline CDR1 and CDR2: LNHDA and SQIVND (reference sequence). The CDR3 extends over 13 amino acids. The CDR3, as DNA: TGTGCCAGTGGGGCGGGGGTTCGTCAGCCCCAGCATTTT. It encodes CASGAGVRQPQHF.

With regard to this clone: Other DNA sequences in the same sample also yield this CDR3. The chain recombines TRBV19 with TRBJ1-2; 10 nucleotides align to TRBD1. Germline V gene data show CDR1 as LNHDA and CDR2 as SQIVND (reference sequence). The trim removed 8 bases at V and 2 bases at J, leaving 5 bases unmatched. The CDR3 covers 14 residues. The chain's CDR3 is CASSPGQGNYGYTF. For the CDR3, the DNA is TGTGCCAGTTCTCCGGGACAGGGGAACTATGGCTACACCTTC.

V is TRBV2 and J is TRBJ1-2; D is unresolved. Germline lookup yields CDR1 SNHLY and CDR2 FYNNEI. The CDR3 is made up of 15 amino acids. V was trimmed by 7 bases and J by 6 bases, leaving 21 bases between them. CDR3 sequence (DNA): TGTGCCAGCATCGCACCCCTGAGCAATGTCGATGGCTACACCTTC. Encoded protein: CASIAPLSNVDGYTF.

This chain links TRBV18 with TRBJ1-2; 8 nucleotides agree with TRBD1. J lost 7 bases, V lost 8 bases, and 18 bases had no gene match. The CDR3 extends over 16 amino acids. CDR1 is KGHSH and CDR2 is LQKENI in the germline V gene. CDR3 sequence: CASARRPGGDSGGYTF. The DNA for the CDR3 is TGTGCCAGCGCCCGGCGTCCAGGGGGCGACTCTGGTGGCTACACCTTC.

This clone was seen just once. The chain carries TRBV19 and TRBJ1-2; D call uncertain. Looked up from germline, CDR1 is LNHDA and CDR2 is SQIVND (reference sequence). V lost 4 bases and J 10 bases, leaving 13 bases between the germline ends. The CDR3 covers 12 residues. CDR3 coding DNA: TGTGCCAGTAGTACAGGCGCGTTCGACTACACCTTC. This gives the protein CASSTGAFDYTF.

The CDR3 loop reads CASSPYRVEGYTF. As DNA, the CDR3 is TGTGCCAGCAGCCCTTACAGGGTAGAAGGCTACACCTTC. V and J are TRBV7-3 and TRBJ1-2; D may be TRBD1 (6 bases). V was trimmed by 5 bases and J by 8 bases, leaving 15 bases between them. In germline, CDR1 is SGHTA, CDR2 FQGTGA. CDR3 length: 13 amino acids.

The V and J genes are TRBV27 and TRBJ1-5; 9 nucleotides match TRBD1. Germline trimming cut 4 bases from V and 4 bases from J; bases unmatched to any gene: 8. CDR1 and CDR2 from the germline V gene are MNHEY and SMNVEV (reference sequence). CDR3 length equals 16 residues. CDR3 loop: CASSSAIGQGNQPQHF. The CDR3 coding sequence is TGTGCCAGCAGTTCCGCTATCGGACAGGGGAATCAGCCCCAGCATTTT.

V usage is TRBV6-2 or TRBV6-3 and J usage is TRBJ2-4; tentative D call: TRBD2 (6 bases). The germline V gene encodes CDR1 MNHEY and CDR2 SVGEGT. Trimming took 6 bases from V and 5 from J, leaving 17 bases between them. The CDR3 extends over 15 amino acids. This CDR3 reads CASSPGTTGENIQYF. The CDR3, as DNA: TGTGCCAGCAGCCCAGGGACCACGGGGGAAAACATTCAGTACTTC.

On this clone: Other DNA sequences from this sample encode an identical CDR3 as well. This chain links TRBV12-3 or TRBV12-4 with TRBJ2-7; D gene uncertain. This CDR3 region has 11 residues. V dropped 6 bases and J dropped 3 bases, with 6 bases sitting between them. The CDR3 DNA sequence: TGTGCCAGCAGCCCAGGCTACGAGCAGTACTTC. Translating it yields CASSPGYEQYF.

A single count supports this clone. V gene TRBV19 combines with J gene TRBJ1-1; D remains ambiguous. The CDR3 totals 12 residues. Trimming removed 7 bases at V and 3 bases at J, with 9 bases between. Germline V CDR1 and CDR2: LNHDA, SQIVND (reference sequence). The CDR3 nucleotides read TGTGCCAGTAATGGGAGAGACACTGAAGCTTTCTTT. Its translation is CASNGRDTEAFF.

The chain combines TRBV2 with TRBJ1-6; 8 positions agree with TRBD1. The germline V gene encodes CDR1 SNHLY and CDR2 FYNNEI. The V segment lost 6 bases and the J segment 7 bases; nucleotides outside the gene matches: 5. The CDR3 covers 14 residues. The CDR3 here is CASSAWDRNSPLHF. The CDR3 DNA follows: TGTGCCAGCAGCGCTTGGGACAGGAATTCACCCCTCCACTTT.

The rearrangement joins TRBV6-6 to TRBJ1-5, with D hard to call. V lost 4 bases and J 7 bases, leaving 11 bases between the germline ends. Germline V gene sequence: CDR1 MNHNY, CDR2 SVGAGI (reference sequence). The length of the CDR3 is 13 residues. The CDR3 region is CASSLAAVQPQHF. The CDR3 DNA follows: TGTGCCAGCAGTTTAGCGGCGGTGCAGCCCCAGCATTTT.

This chain links TRBV6-6 with TRBJ1-5; D perhaps matches TRBD1 (5 bases). Germline CDR1 is MNHNY and CDR2 is SVGAGI (reference sequence). The CDR3 is 13 residues long. V lost 2 bases and J lost 7, with 9 bases in between. The CDR3 DNA reads as TGTGCCAGCAGTTACCCGGGGGGACAGCCCCAGCATTTT. It translates to CASSYPGGQPQHF.

The chain combines TRBV11-3 with TRBJ2-1; D remains ambiguous. V dropped 0 bases and J dropped 6 bases, with 3 bases sitting between them. CDR1 SGHNT and CDR2 YENEEA come from the germline V gene. This CDR3 comprises 12 residues. The CDR3 region is CASSLDRNEQFF. The CDR3 DNA is TGTGCCAGCAGCTTAGATCGCAATGAGCAGTTCTTC.

The rearrangement links TRBV4-3 to TRBJ2-7, with a weak D call TRBD2 (6 bases). Trimming cost V 2 bases and J 2 bases, with 13 bases left between them. The CDR3 runs 15 residues. Germline V CDR1 and CDR2: LGHNA, YSLEER. CDR3 sequence (DNA): TGCGCCAGCAGCCAACAGACTAGGGGCCCCTACGAGCAGTACTTC. Amino acids: CASSQQTRGPYEQYF.